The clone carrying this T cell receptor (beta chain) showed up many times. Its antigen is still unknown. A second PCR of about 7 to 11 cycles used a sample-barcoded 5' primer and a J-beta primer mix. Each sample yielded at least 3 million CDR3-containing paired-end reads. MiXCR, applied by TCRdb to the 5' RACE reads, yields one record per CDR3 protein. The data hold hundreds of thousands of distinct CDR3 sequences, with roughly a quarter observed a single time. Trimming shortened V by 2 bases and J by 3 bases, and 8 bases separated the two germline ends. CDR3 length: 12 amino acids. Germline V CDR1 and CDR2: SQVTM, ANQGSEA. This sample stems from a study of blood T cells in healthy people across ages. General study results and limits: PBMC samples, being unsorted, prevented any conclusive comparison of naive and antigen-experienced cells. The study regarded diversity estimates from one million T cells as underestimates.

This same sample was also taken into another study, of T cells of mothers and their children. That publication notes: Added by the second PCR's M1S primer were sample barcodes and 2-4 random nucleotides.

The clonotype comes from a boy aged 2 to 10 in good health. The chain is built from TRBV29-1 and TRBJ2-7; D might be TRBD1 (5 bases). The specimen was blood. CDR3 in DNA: TGCAGCGTTGAAACCAGGGACTACGAGCAGTACTTC. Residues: CSVETRDYEQYF.